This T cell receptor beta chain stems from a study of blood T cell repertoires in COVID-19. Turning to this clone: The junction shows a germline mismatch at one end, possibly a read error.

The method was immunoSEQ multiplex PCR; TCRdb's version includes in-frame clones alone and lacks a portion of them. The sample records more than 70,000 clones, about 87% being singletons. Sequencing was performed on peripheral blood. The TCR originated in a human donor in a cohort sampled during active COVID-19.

CDR3 sequence (DNA): TGTGCTAGCAGCTCCCGAGAGGACTCTGGGGCCAACGTCCTGACTTTC. It translates to CASSSREDSGANVLTF. The chain employs TRBV7-7 and TRBJ2-6; D not certain. The CDR3 contains 16 residues. Germline loops: CDR1 SSHAT, CDR2 FNYEAQ (reference sequence).